This record looks at one T cell receptor (beta chain) sequence and its context. Its specificity is not known. These data originate in a study of CD8+CD57+ T cells in acquired aplastic anemia. At the level of the study: Sorted CD4+ and CD8+ cells yielded DNA averaging approximately 3.4 ug.

Patients who underwent sequencing had shown CD8+CD57+ cell expansion by flow cytometry. The blood sampling took place in patients who had so far received no therapy. The study profiled TCR beta VDJ and CDR3 using genomic DNA as template. TCRdb reprocessed the reads with MiXCR, giving one entry per CDR3 protein. The table lists about 180,000 distinct CDR3 sequences, 63% of them singletons. Study-level findings and limits: No significant difference in CD8+ Simpson's diversity was found between patients and controls.

Material: sorted CD4+, CD8+, or CD8+CD57+ T cells (not recorded which) from PBMCs. The source of this sequence is a human donor with aplastic anemia.

As DNA, the CDR3 is TGCGCCAGCAGCCCCGGACAGGGGGCGGGTTCCTACGAGCAGTACTTC. As protein: CASSPGQGAGSYEQYF. The chain links TRBV5-1 to TRBJ2-7, with 11 bases fitting TRBD1. The V gene's germline CDR1 is SGHRS and CDR2 YFSETQ. Trimming removed 4 bases from V and 1 base from J; junction bases left unmatched: 7. The CDR3 extends over 16 amino acids. Together with reference TRBV5-1 and TRBJ2-7, the CDR3 gives the full variable domain: KAGVTQTPRYLIKTRGQQVTLSCSPISGHRSVSWYQQTPGQGLQFLFEYFSETQRNKGNFPGRFSGRQFSNSRSEMNVSTLELGDSALYLCASSPGQGAGSYEQYFGPGTRLTVT.